Listed here are 18 T cell receptor beta chains from one sample, sequenced in a study of blood T cell repertoires in COVID-19. Assay: immunoSEQ multiplex PCR; the TCRdb copy retains only in-frame clones and omits some. The sample consists of about 27,000 clones, about 84% of them appearing once. The sequencing sample was made of peripheral blood. The receptors here all came from a woman older than 75 with acute or convalescent COVID-19.

The chain couples TRBV11-2 to TRBJ1-5; D is uncertain. V lost 5 bases, J lost 5 bases, and 16 bases lay in between. CDR1 and CDR2 from the germline V gene are SGHAT and FQNNGV. The CDR3 extends over 15 amino acids. CDR3 nucleotides: TGTGCCAGCAGCCTCCAGGCAGGTCTTTATCAGCCCCAGCATTTT. Its protein is CASSLQAGLYQPQHF.

The genes are TRBV19 and TRBJ1-1, with D hard to call. CDR3 length equals 12 residues. Germline loops: CDR1 LNHDA, CDR2 SQIVND (reference sequence). Trimming removed 3 bases at V and 10 bases at J, with 12 bases between. The CDR3 spells CASSIPGGGAFF. CDR3 coding DNA: TGTGCCAGTAGTATCCCCGGAGGTGGAGCTTTCTTT.

This chain uses TRBV6-5 with TRBJ2-2; TRBD2 matches at 8 bases. This CDR3 comprises 16 residues. CDR1 and CDR2 (germline): MNHEY, SVGAGI. V shed 4 bases, J shed 2 bases, and the junction held 6 bases outside the gene matches. Here the CDR3 DNA reads TGTGCCAGCAGTTCCGTACTAGCGGCTAACACCGGGGAGCTGTTTTTT. Translated, it gives CASSSVLAANTGELFF.

The genes are TRBV6-6 and TRBJ2-3; 8 bases match TRBD2. Trimming removed 4 bases from V and 2 bases from J; junction bases left unmatched: 8. The length of the CDR3 is 16 residues. Germline V gives CDR1 MNHNY, CDR2 SVGAGI (reference sequence). The CDR3 DNA reads TGTGCCAGCAGTTTCCTAGCGGGCCCACCCACAGATACGCAGTATTTT. This encodes CASSFLAGPPTDTQYF.

The chain recombines TRBV7-9 with TRBJ1-3, with no clear D. CDR1 and CDR2 (germline): SEHNR, FQNEAQ (reference sequence). The CDR3 covers 13 residues. Deletions cut 0 bases from V and 4 bases from J, with 4 bases between. The CDR3 here is CASSLAQGNTIYF. The CDR3 nucleotides read TGTGCCAGCAGCTTAGCCCAGGGAAACACCATATATTTT.

The CDR3: CASRDRAGANVLTF. DNA of the CDR3: TGTGCCAGTAGAGACAGGGCTGGGGCCAACGTCCTGACTTTC. The rearrangement links TRBV19 to TRBJ2-6, with 7 bases lining up with TRBD1. The CDR3 runs 14 residues. The germline gives CDR1 LNHDA, CDR2 SQIVND (reference sequence). J gave up 2 bases and V 6 bases, and 1 base lay outside the gene matches.

The chain is built from TRBV12-3 or TRBV12-4 and TRBJ1-4; a possible D gene is TRBD1 (5 bases). V lost 11 bases to trimming and J lost 3 bases, with 13 bases between them. This CDR3 region has 13 residues. The CDR3 DNA reads as TGTGCCTCCGCGGGGGGGTCTAATGAAAAACTGTTTTTT. Translated, it gives CASAGGSNEKLFF.

The table lists this clone with a few counts. V gene TRBV6-5 combines with J gene TRBJ1-2, with D possibly matching TRBD1 (6 bases). The CDR3 runs to 15 residues. Germline CDR1 and CDR2: MNHEY and SVGAGI. Trimming left V 0 bases short and J 3 bases short, with 11 bases between. The CDR3 DNA reads TGTGCCAGCAGTTACTCGAATCCAGGGGACTATGGCTACACCTTC. The encoded protein is CASSYSNPGDYGYTF.

J is TRBJ2-5 and V is TRBV7-9; D gene uncertain. The CDR3 runs 11 residues. V was cut by 4 bases and J by 2 bases, with 2 bases left in between. The germline V gene has CDR1 SEHNR and CDR2 FQNEAQ (reference sequence). This CDR3 is CASSSQETQYF. CDR3 sequence (DNA): TGTGCCAGCAGCTCGCAAGAGACCCAGTACTTC.

This chain joins TRBV6-2 or TRBV6-3 and TRBJ2-5; TRBD2 matches 9 bases. This CDR3 contains 15 residues. Germline CDR1 MNHEY, CDR2 SVGEGT. V gave up 6 bases and J gave up 5 bases; unmatched junction bases: 10. CDR3 DNA: TGTGCCAGCAGCCTCGTGCGGGAGGGTTATGAGACCCAGTACTTC. It codes for CASSLVREGYETQYF.

V gene TRBV5-1 combines with J gene TRBJ2-1; 12 bases line up with TRBD2. The trim removed 5 bases at V and 8 bases at J, leaving 8 bases unmatched. Germline V lookup: CDR1 SGHRS, CDR2 YFSETQ. This CDR3 spans 15 amino acids. CDR3 in DNA: TGCGCCAGCAGAGTACTAGCGGGGGGCCGCGATGAGCAGTTCTTC. Amino acid sequence: CASRVLAGGRDEQFF.

This rearrangement joins TRBV19 to TRBJ1-6, with 8 bases that match TRBD1. Germline CDR1 reads LNHDA; CDR2 reads SQIVND (reference sequence). The V gene end was trimmed by 7 bases and the J gene end by 4 bases; junction bases not matched to a gene: 9. This CDR3 is built from 16 residues. CDR3 protein: CASKDIWDRYNSPLHF. The CDR3 region has the DNA TGTGCCAGTAAAGATATATGGGACAGGTATAATTCACCCCTCCACTTT.

This chain joins TRBV7-8 and TRBJ2-7; D is possibly TRBD1 (6 bases). V dropped 2 bases and J dropped 0 bases, with 8 bases sitting between them. The CDR3 totals 14 residues. Germline assignment: CDR1 SGHVS and CDR2 FQNEAQ. CDR3: CASSLRDNSYEQYF. DNA for the CDR3: TGTGCCAGCAGCTTAAGGGACAACTCCTACGAGCAGTACTTC.

This rearrangement joins TRBV7-8 to TRBJ1-2; TRBD1 agrees at 8 bases. This CDR3 has 13 amino acids. Germline values: CDR1 SGHVS, CDR2 FQNEAQ. V was pared by 8 bases and J by 4 bases, with 6 bases of the junction left unmatched. CDR3 in amino acids: CASARGHSYGYTF. CDR3 nucleotides: TGTGCCAGCGCCAGGGGGCACAGCTATGGCTACACCTTC.

The chain joins TRBV27 to TRBJ1-1; 7 bases agree with TRBD1. Per germline, CDR1 MNHEY and CDR2 SMNVEV (reference sequence). With V trimmed by 5 bases and J by 4 bases, 7 bases remained unmatched. The CDR3 has 14 amino acids. The DNA for the CDR3 is TGTGCCAGCAGTCTACAAGGGGGCGGCACTGAAGCTTTCTTT. Its protein product is CASSLQGGGTEAFF.

The CDR3 loop is CASSERYEQYF. CDR3 nucleotides: TGTGCCAGCAGTGAACGGTACGAGCAGTACTTC. V and J are TRBV2 and TRBJ2-7, with no clear D. The V and J ends lost 2 bases and 4 bases respectively, with 3 bases between them. The CDR3 has 11 amino acids. CDR1 and CDR2 from the germline V gene are SNHLY and FYNNEI.

This clone is a singleton in its sample. The V gene is TRBV11-3, the J gene TRBJ2-7, with D perhaps TRBD1 (5 bases). The CDR3 has 12 amino acids. V gave up 5 bases and J gave up 3 bases, with 8 bases separating them. CDR1 is SGHNT and CDR2 is YENEEA in the germline V gene. In DNA, the CDR3 is TGTGCCAGCAGCCTCGACAGCTACGAGCAGTACTTC. Its translation: CASSLDSYEQYF.

CDR3 loop: CASSSTGTSGRRSSYNEQFF. For the CDR3, the DNA is TGTGCCAGCAGTTCCACCGGCACTAGCGGGAGAAGGAGTTCCTACAATGAGCAGTTCTTC. This chain joins TRBV28 and TRBJ2-1; 11 bases are a match to TRBD2. The CDR3 loop spans 20 amino acids. V trimming: 4 bases; J trimming: 1 base; junction bases outside the gene matches: 15. Looked up from germline, CDR1 is MDHEN and CDR2 is SYDVKM.